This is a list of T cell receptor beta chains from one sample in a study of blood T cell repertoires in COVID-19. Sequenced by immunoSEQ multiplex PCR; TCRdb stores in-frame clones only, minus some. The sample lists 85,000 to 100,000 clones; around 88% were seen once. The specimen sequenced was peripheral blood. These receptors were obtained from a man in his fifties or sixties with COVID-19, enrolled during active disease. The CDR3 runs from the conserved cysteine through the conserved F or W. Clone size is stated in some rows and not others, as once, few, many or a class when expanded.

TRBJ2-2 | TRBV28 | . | CASRNGQGLVNTGELFF
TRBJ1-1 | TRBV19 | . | CASRSPGQVDTEAFF
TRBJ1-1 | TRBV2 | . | CASRMTGPNTEAFF
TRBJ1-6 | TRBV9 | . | CASSETGDSPLHF
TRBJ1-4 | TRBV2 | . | CASRGQVKNEKLFF
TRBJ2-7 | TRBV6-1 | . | CASSEGQGALYEQYF
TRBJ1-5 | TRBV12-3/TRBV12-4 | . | CASSLEGFRPQHF
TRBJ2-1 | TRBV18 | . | CASSPGGAEQFF
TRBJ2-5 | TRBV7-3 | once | CASSPGLAGGRETQYF
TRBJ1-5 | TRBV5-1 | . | CASSLELGVPSNQPQHF
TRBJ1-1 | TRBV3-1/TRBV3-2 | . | CASSDRYTEAFF
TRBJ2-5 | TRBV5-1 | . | CASSLGSRETQYF
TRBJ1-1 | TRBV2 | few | CASTGGENTEAFF
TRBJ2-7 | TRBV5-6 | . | CASSLPNRVHEQYF
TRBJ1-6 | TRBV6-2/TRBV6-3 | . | CASSSNVGTGSSPLHF
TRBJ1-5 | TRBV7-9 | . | CASSLEVTGQPQHF
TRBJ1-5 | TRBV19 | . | CASSPVTGSNQPQHF
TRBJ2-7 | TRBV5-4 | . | CASSAGTGEYEQYF
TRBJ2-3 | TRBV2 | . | CASSDQGSHTDTQYF
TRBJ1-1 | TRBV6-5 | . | CALGERTEAFF
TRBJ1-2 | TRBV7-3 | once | CASSLGTNYGYTF
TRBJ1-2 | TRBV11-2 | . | CASSLAGIGYTF
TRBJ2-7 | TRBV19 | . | CASSSQGLTYEQYF
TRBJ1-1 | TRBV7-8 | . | CASSLAEVGNTEAFF
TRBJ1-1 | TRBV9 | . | CASSVGTRGNTEAFF
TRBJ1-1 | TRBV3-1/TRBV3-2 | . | CASTGTGHTEAFF
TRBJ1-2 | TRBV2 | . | CASRNRGFPYGYTF
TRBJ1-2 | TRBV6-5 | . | CASKQGPSSGYTF
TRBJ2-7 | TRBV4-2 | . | CASSQAQGVHEQYF
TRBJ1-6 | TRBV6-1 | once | CASSERRGLTPLHF
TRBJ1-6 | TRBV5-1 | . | CASSLESENSPLHF
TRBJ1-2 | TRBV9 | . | CASSVDLGSLHYGYTF
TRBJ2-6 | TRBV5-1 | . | CASSPRSSGANVLTF
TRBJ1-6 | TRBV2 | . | CASSEDRVRTPLHF
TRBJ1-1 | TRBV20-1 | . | CSASGQGNTEAFF
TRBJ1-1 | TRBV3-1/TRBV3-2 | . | CASSLLQDTEAFF
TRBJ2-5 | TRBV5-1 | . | CASSSGTSGGAGETQYF
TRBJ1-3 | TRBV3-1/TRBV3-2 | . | CASSQDPGVRGNTIYF
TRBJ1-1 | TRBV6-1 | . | CASSEGAGGPRAEAFF
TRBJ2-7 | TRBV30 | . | CAWSRGGRREQYF
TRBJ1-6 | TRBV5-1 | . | CASSPAGSQGSPLHF
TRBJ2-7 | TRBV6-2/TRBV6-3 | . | CASSTPISGTNYEQYF
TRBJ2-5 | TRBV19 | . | CATQSAGETQYF
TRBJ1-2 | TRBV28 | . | CASREGSVSYGYTF
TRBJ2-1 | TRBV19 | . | CASSIIGGDYNEQFF
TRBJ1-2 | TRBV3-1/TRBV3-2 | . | CASSQVVNYGYTF
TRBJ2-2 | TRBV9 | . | CASSVSGTGDFGELFF
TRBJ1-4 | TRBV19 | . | CASSIDQSATNEKLFF
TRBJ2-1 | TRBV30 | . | CAWSVEAGGAFEQFF
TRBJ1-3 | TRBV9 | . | CASSAGQSGNTIYF
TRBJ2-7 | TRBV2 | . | CATARAYEQYF
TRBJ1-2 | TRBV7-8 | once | CASSLVIATGGGYTF
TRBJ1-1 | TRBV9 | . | CASSVRGSATEAFF